This T cell receptor (beta chain) was recorded in a study of blood T cell repertoires in COVID-19. This CDR3 is 18 amino acids long. Germline assignment: CDR1 SGDLS and CDR2 YYNGEE. The germline V and J ends were trimmed by 0 bases and 2 bases, with 21 bases remaining between them. Original processing methods: Scientists estimated how many nucleated cells there were by amplifying reference gene primers. TCRdb's table, derived via immunoSEQ multiplex PCR, lists solely in-frame clones and lacks some. V, J and clone size reflect that table, while D and trimming were determined from the DNA. The table lists around 28,000 clones, 75% to 90% of them singletons. Patients in Seattle were enrolled during active infection, then followed longitudinally.

The origin of this receptor is a woman over 75 with COVID-19, enrolled during active disease. The V and J genes are TRBV9 and TRBJ2-7; D remains unclear. Sequencing used peripheral blood. The CDR3 bases are TGTGCCAGCAGCGTAGCCCCTTCGGGTCCAGTTAATACCTACGAGCAGTACTTC. Translation gives CASSVAPSGPVNTYEQYF.